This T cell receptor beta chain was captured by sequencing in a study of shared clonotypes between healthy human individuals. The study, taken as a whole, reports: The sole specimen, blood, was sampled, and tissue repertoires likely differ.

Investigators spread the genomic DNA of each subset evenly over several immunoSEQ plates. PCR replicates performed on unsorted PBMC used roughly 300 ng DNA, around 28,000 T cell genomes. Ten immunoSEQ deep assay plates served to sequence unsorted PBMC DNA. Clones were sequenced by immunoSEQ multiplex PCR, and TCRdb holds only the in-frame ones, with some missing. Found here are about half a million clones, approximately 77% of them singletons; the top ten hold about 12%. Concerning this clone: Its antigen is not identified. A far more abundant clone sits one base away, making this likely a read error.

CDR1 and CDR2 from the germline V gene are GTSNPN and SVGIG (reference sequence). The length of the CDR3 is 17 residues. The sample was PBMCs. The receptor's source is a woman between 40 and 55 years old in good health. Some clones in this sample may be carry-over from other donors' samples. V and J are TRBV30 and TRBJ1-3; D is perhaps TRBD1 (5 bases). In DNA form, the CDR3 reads TGTGCCTGGAGTGTTAGGGGTCGGTATATCTCTGGAAACATCATATATTTT. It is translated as CAWSVRGRYISGNIIYF.